The clone carrying this TCR beta chain was detected only a few times. The data originate from a study of blood T cell repertoires in COVID-19. At the level of the study: T cells, B-cell-depleted T cells, or PBMCs supplied cDNA or gDNA.

Here immunoSEQ multiplex PCR was the method, and the copy in TCRdb shows in-frame clones only, minus some. The sample shows 200,000 to 250,000 clones, around 90% of them seen only once. This CDR3 comprises 16 residues. Germline lookup yields CDR1 MDHEN and CDR2 SYDVKM. V dropped 8 bases and J dropped 0; count of bases not matched to a gene: 9. The specimen was peripheral blood. J is TRBJ2-1 and V is TRBV28, with 8 bases fitting TRBD2. The receptor comes from a man aged 55 to 70 with acute or convalescent COVID-19. CDR3: CASRSSGGSSYNEQFF. The CDR3, as DNA: TGTGCCAGCCGATCCTCGGGGGGGAGCTCCTACAATGAGCAGTTCTTC. The full variable domain, rest sourced from reference TRBV28 and TRBJ2-1, is DVKVTQSSRYLVKRTGEKVFLECVQDMDHENMFWYRQDPGLGLRLIYFSYDVKMKEKGDIPEGYSVSREKKERFSLILESASTNQTSMYLCASRSSGGSSYNEQFFGPGTRLTVL.